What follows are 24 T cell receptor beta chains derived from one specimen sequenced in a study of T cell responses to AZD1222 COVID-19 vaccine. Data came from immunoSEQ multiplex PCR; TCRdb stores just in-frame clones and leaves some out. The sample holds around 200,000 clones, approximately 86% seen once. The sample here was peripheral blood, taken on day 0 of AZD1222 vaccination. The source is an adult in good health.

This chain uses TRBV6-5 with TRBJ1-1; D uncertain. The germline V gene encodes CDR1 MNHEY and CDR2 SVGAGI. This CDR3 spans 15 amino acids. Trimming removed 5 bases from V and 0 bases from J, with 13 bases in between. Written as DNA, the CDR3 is TGTGCCAGCAGTATTCAGGTGGGCATGAACACTGAAGCTTTCTTT. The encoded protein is CASSIQVGMNTEAFF.

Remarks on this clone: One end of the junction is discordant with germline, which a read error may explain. The chain's CDR3 is CASSYAGTTATNTQYF. In nucleotides, the CDR3 is TGTGCCAGCAGTTACGCCGGGACTACCGCCACAAATACGCAGTATTTT. The chain uses TRBV6-5 and TRBJ2-3; 7 bases line up with TRBD2. The CDR3 has 16 residues. Germline CDR1 MNHEY, CDR2 SVGAGI.

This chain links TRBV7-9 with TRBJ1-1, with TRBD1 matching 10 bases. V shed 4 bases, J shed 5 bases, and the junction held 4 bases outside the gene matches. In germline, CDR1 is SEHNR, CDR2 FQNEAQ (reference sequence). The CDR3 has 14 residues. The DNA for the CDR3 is TGTGCCAGCAGCTCGGGACAGGGGATAACTGAAGCTTTCTTT. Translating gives CASSSGQGITEAFF.

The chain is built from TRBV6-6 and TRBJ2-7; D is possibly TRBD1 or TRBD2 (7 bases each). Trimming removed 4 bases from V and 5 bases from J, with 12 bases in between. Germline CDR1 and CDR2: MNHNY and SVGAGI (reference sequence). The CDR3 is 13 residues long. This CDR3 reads CASSSQGGDEQYF. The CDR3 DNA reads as TGTGCCAGCAGTTCCCAGGGGGGGGACGAGCAGTACTTC.

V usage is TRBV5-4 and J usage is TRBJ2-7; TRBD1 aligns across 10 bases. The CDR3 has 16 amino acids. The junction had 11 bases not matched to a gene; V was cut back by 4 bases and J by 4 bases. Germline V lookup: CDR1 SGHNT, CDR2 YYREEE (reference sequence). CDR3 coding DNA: TGTGCCAGCAGCGGCCCGAGGACAGGGGGTTGGTACGAGCAGTACTTC. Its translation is CASSGPRTGGWYEQYF.

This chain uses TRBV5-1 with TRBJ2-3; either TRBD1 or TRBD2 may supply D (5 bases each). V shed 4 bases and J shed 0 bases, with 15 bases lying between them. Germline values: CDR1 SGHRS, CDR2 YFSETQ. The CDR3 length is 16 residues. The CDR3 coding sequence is TGCGCCAGCAGCGCTGAGGGGCCTCCTAGCACAGATACGCAGTATTTT. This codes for CASSAEGPPSTDTQYF.

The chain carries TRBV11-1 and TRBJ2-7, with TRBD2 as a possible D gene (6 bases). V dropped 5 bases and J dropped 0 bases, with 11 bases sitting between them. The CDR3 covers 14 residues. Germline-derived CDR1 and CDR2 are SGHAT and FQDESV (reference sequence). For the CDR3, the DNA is TGTGCCAGCAGCGCGGGACGGATCTCCTACGAGCAGTACTTC. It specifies CASSAGRISYEQYF.

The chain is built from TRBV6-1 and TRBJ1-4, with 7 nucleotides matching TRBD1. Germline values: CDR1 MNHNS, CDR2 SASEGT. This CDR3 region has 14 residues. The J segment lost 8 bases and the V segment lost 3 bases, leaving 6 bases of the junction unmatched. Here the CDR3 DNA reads TGTGCCAGCAGTGATGACAGGGAGGTCGAAAAACTGTTTTTT. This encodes CASSDDREVEKLFF.

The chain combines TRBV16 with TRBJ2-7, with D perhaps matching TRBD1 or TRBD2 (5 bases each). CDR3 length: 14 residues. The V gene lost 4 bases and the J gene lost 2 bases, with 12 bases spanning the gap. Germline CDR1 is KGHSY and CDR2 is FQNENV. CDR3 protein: CASSLMLGAYEQYF. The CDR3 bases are TGTGCCAGCAGCCTAATGCTGGGGGCCTACGAGCAGTACTTC.

The CDR3: CASSLADAADTQYF. In DNA form, the CDR3 reads TGCGCCAGCAGCCTTGCGGACGCCGCAGATACGCAGTATTTT. The rearrangement joins TRBV5-1 to TRBJ2-3; D gene ambiguous. CDR1 is SGHRS, CDR2 YFSETQ, per germline. The CDR3 spans 14 residues. The V and J ends lost 4 bases and 4 bases respectively, with 13 bases between them.

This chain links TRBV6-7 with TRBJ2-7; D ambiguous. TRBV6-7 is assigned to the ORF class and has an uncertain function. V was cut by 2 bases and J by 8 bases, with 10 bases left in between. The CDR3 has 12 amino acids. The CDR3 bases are TGTGCCAGCAGTTACCCCCTAGGGCAGCAGTACTTC. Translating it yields CASSYPLGQQYF.

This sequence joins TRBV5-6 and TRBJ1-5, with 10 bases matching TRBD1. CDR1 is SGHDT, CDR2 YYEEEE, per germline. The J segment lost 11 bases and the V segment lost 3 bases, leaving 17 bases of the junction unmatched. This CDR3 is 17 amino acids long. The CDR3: CASSSWTGTGESSAQHF. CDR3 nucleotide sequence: TGTGCCAGCAGCTCCTGGACCGGGACAGGGGAGTCATCAGCCCAGCATTTT.

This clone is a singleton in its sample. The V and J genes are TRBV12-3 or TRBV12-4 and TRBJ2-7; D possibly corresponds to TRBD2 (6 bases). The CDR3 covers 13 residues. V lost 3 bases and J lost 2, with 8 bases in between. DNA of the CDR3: TGTGCCAGCAGTTTGGCGGGAACCTACGAGCAGTACTTC. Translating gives CASSLAGTYEQYF.

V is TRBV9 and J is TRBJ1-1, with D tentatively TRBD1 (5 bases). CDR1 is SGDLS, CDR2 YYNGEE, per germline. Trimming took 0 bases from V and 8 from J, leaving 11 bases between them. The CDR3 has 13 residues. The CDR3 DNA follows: TGTGCCAGCAGCGTAGCTCCACGGGGGGAAGCTTTCTTT. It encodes CASSVAPRGEAFF.

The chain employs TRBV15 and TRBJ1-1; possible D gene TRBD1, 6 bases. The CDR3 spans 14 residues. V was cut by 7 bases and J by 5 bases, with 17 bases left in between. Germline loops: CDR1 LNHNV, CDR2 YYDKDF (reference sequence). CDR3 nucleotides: TGTGCCACCAACCCAGGGCAGGGGATGACTGAAGCTTTCTTT. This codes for CATNPGQGMTEAFF.

This CDR3 reads CASSEAGAGLGNMNTEAFF. The CDR3 nucleotides read TGTGCCAGCAGTGAAGCGGGGGCCGGGCTGGGTAACATGAACACTGAAGCTTTCTTT. This chain connects TRBV2 to TRBJ1-1; possibly TRBD1 for D (6 bases). Looked up from germline, CDR1 is SNHLY and CDR2 is FYNNEI. CDR3 size: 19 residues. V dropped 0 bases and J dropped 0 bases, with 20 bases sitting between them.

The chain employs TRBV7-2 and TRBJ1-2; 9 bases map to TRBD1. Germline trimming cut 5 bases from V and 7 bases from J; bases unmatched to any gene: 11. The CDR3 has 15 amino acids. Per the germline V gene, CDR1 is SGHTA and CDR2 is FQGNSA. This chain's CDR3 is CASSNYPGTGTGYTF. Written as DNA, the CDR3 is TGTGCCAGCAGCAATTATCCCGGGACAGGGACTGGCTACACCTTC. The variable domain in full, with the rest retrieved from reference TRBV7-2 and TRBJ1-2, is GAGVSQSPSNKVTEKGKDVELRCDPISGHTALYWYRQSLGQGLEFLIYFQGNSAPDKSGLPSDRFSAERTGGSVSTLTIQRTQQEDSAVYLCASSNYPGTGTGYTFGSGTRLTVV.

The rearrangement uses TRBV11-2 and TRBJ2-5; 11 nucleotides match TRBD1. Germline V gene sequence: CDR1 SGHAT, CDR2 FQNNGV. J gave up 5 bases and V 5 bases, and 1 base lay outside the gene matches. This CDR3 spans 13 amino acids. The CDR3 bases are TGTGCCAGCAGCCGGACAGGGGGCGAGACCCAGTACTTC. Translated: CASSRTGGETQYF.

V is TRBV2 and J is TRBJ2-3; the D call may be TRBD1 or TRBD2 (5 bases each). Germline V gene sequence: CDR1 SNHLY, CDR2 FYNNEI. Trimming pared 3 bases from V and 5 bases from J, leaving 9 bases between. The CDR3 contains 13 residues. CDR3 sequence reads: CASSEGDRDTQYF. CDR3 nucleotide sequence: TGTGCCAGCAGTGAGGGGGATCGAGATACGCAGTATTTT.

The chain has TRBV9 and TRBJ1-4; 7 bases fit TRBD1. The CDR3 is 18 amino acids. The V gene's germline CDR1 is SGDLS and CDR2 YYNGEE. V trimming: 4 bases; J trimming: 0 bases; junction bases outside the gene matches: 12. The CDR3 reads CASSPNRGTGTTNEKLFF. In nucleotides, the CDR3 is TGTGCCAGCAGCCCAAACAGGGGCACGGGCACAACTAATGAAAAACTGTTTTTT.

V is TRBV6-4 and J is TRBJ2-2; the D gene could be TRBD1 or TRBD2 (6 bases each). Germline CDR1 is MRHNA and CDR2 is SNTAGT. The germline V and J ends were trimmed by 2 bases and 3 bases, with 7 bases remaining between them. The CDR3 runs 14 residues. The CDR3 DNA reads TGTGCCAGCAGTGACAGGGGGGACACCGGGGAGCTGTTTTTT. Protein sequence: CASSDRGDTGELFF.

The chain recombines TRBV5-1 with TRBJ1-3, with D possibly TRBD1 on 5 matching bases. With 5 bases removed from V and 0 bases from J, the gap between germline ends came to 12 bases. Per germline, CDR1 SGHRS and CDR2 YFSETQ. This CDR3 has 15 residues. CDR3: CASSLQGDSGNTIYF. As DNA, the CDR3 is TGCGCCAGCAGTTTACAAGGGGACTCTGGAAACACCATATATTTT.

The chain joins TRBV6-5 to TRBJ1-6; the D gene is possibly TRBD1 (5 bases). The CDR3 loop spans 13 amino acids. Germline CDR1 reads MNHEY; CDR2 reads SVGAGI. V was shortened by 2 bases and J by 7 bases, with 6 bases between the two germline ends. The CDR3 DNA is TGTGCCAGCAGTTACGACAGCAATTCACCCCTCCACTTT. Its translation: CASSYDSNSPLHF.

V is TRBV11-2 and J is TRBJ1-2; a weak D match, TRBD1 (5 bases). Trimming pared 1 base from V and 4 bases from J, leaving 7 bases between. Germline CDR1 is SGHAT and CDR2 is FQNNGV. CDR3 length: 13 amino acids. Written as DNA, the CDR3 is TGTGCCAGCAGCTTAGGGACACCCTATGGCTACACCTTC. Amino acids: CASSLGTPYGYTF.